These 28 T cell receptor beta chains were sequenced from one sample in a study of T cell responses to AZD1222 COVID-19 vaccine. The data were produced by immunoSEQ multiplex PCR, yet TCRdb's version contains in-frame clones alone and is incomplete. The repertoire has roughly 150,000 clones, around 88% of them found once; the top ten carry 2% to 2.5%. The specimen comprised peripheral blood, sampled on day 0 of AZD1222 vaccination. The origin of the receptors is an adult in good health.

The chain joins TRBV30 to TRBJ1-2; no firm D call. Germline CDR1 is GTSNPN and CDR2 is SVGIG (reference sequence). The V gene lost 3 bases and the J gene lost 7 bases, with 18 bases spanning the gap. The CDR3 totals 14 residues. The CDR3: CAWRTFGRERGYTF. CDR3 DNA: TGTGCCTGGAGGACATTTGGGCGAGAGCGTGGCTACACCTTC. The whole variable domain, filled in from reference TRBV30 and TRBJ1-2, reads SQTIHQWPATLVQPVGSPLSLECTVEGTSNPNLYWYRQAAGRGLQLLFYSVGIGQISSEVPQNLSASRPQDRQFILSSKKLLLSDSGFYLCAWRTFGRERGYTFGSGTRLTVV.

V gene TRBV7-2 combines with J gene TRBJ1-1; 7 bases fit TRBD1. J lost 4 bases, V lost 9 bases, and 8 bases had no gene match. The CDR3 spans 13 residues. Germline V gene lookup returns CDR1 SGHTA and CDR2 FQGNSA. The CDR3 coding sequence is TGTGCCAGTGGAAGGGGGCTGGGCACTGAAGCTTTCTTT. Translation gives CASGRGLGTEAFF.

The chain uses TRBV5-1 and TRBJ2-2, with D unclear. This CDR3 comprises 14 residues. The germline V gene has CDR1 SGHRS and CDR2 YFSETQ. V lost 1 base and J 6 bases, leaving 10 bases between the germline ends. The CDR3 DNA is TGCGCCAGCAGCTTGCTGGGATACGCCGGGGAGCTGTTTTTT. Protein: CASSLLGYAGELFF.

The V call is TRBV28, the J call TRBJ2-7, with D unclear. V was pared by 5 bases and J by 3 bases, with 5 bases between. CDR1 is MDHEN, CDR2 SYDVKM, per germline. The CDR3 totals 11 residues. CDR3 sequence: CASSILYEQYF. As DNA, the CDR3 is TGTGCCAGCAGTATCCTCTACGAGCAGTACTTC. Supplemented by reference TRBV28 and TRBJ2-7, the full variable domain reads DVKVTQSSRYLVKRTGEKVFLECVQDMDHENMFWYRQDPGLGLRLIYFSYDVKMKEKGDIPEGYSVSREKKERFSLILESASTNQTSMYLCASSILYEQYFGPGTRLTVT.

This chain joins TRBV5-3 and TRBJ1-2; 7 bases align to TRBD1. TRBV5-3 is filed as an ORF, its function uncertain. This CDR3 is 16 amino acids long. The V gene end was trimmed by 4 bases and the J gene end by 5 bases; junction bases not matched to a gene: 14. The DNA of the CDR3 is TGTGCCAGAAGCGTGTCTCGGCAGGGGGATCGGTATGGCTACACCTTC. Translated, it gives CARSVSRQGDRYGYTF.

This clone was observed a single time. V usage is TRBV6-2 or TRBV6-3 and J usage is TRBJ2-7; perhaps TRBD2 as D (6 bases). The germline V and J ends were trimmed by 0 bases and 4 bases, with 10 bases remaining between them. CDR1 is MNHEY and CDR2 is SVGEGT in the germline V gene. This CDR3 region has 14 residues. CDR3 in amino acids: CASSYSGGKYEQYF. In DNA form, the CDR3 reads TGTGCCAGCAGTTACTCGGGGGGAAAGTACGAGCAGTACTTC.

The chain combines TRBV30 with TRBJ1-5; D remains ambiguous. CDR3 length equals 13 residues. Between the trimmed V and J ends, which lost 0 bases and 4 bases, there was a span of 7 bases. The V gene's germline CDR1 is GTSNPN and CDR2 SVGIG (reference sequence). The CDR3 DNA is TGTGCCTGGAGTGTGTCCGTAAATCAGCCCCAGCATTTT. It is translated as CAWSVSVNQPQHF.

V and J are TRBV5-1 and TRBJ2-1; D is possibly TRBD1 (6 bases). V was shortened by 5 bases and J by 5 bases, with 17 bases between the two germline ends. Germline lookup yields CDR1 SGHRS and CDR2 YFSETQ. This CDR3 has 15 amino acids. CDR3 protein: CASSSWGLDDNEQFF. In nucleotides, the CDR3 is TGCGCCAGCAGTTCATGGGGGCTGGACGACAATGAGCAGTTCTTC.

The count of this clone is one. The gene calls are TRBV7-9 and TRBJ2-3; no clear D. The germline V and J ends were trimmed by 2 bases and 0 bases, with 12 bases remaining between them. Germline lookup yields CDR1 SEHNR and CDR2 FQNEAQ (reference sequence). The CDR3 runs 16 residues. CDR3 amino acids: CASSLTAVRSTDTQYF. The CDR3 coding sequence is TGTGCCAGCAGCTTAACGGCCGTCCGAAGCACAGATACGCAGTATTTT.

The gene calls are TRBV28 and TRBJ1-5, with 9 bases lining up with TRBD1. Unmatched junction bases numbered 7, after V lost 6 bases and J lost 4 bases. In germline, CDR1 is MDHEN, CDR2 SYDVKM. This CDR3 is 15 amino acids long. The CDR3 nucleotides read TGTGCCAGCAGCAAAACGACAGGGGGGAATCAGCCCCAGCATTTT. Translated, it gives CASSKTTGGNQPQHF.

This sequence joins TRBV29-1 and TRBJ2-5; D is undetermined. V dropped 3 bases and J dropped 9 bases, with 14 bases sitting between them. CDR3 length equals 12 residues. Germline V lookup: CDR1 SQVTM, CDR2 ANQGSEA. CDR3 sequence: CSVDLGLTAQYF. Written as DNA, the CDR3 is TGCAGCGTTGACCTTGGGTTGACCGCCCAGTACTTC.

The V gene is TRBV5-4, the J gene TRBJ1-1, with TRBD1 as a possible D gene (6 bases). V lost 4 bases to trimming and J lost 1 base, with 17 bases between them. The CDR3 consists of 16 residues. Germline V gene sequence: CDR1 SGHNT, CDR2 YYREEE (reference sequence). The CDR3 loop is CASSRGGGQTNTEAFF. CDR3 bases: TGTGCCAGCAGCCGAGGCGGGGGGCAGACGAACACTGAAGCTTTCTTT.

The chain recombines TRBV7-6 with TRBJ1-3; D possibly corresponds to TRBD1 (6 bases). This CDR3 spans 17 amino acids. V lost 5 bases to trimming and J lost 4 bases, with 21 bases between them. CDR1 is SGHVS, CDR2 FNYEAQ, per germline. The CDR3 sequence: CASSPGWGPGTGNTIYF. The CDR3 nucleotides read TGTGCCAGCAGCCCAGGGTGGGGGCCAGGGACGGGAAACACCATATATTTT.

The count of this clone is one. The V gene is TRBV9, the J gene TRBJ1-2; D uncertain. In germline, CDR1 is SGDLS, CDR2 YYNGEE. V lost 0 bases, J lost 5 bases, and 8 bases lay in between. The CDR3 is made up of 13 amino acids. The CDR3 DNA reads TGTGCCAGCAGCGTAGCGGGAGGGTATGGCTACACCTTC. It yields the protein CASSVAGGYGYTF.

CDR3 nucleotide sequence: TGTGCCTGGAGTAATCGGGGAGACACTGAAGCTTTCTTT. Amino acid sequence: CAWSNRGDTEAFF. The chain recombines TRBV30 with TRBJ1-1, with D unclear. CDR3 length: 13 residues. The germline V gene has CDR1 GTSNPN and CDR2 SVGIG (reference sequence). The V and J ends lost 2 bases and 3 bases respectively, with 10 bases between them.

The chain carries TRBV25-1 and TRBJ2-2; D not resolved. The CDR3 is 14 amino acids. From germline, CDR1 is MGHDK and CDR2 SYGVNS. Trimming removed 2 bases from V and 5 bases from J, with 9 bases in between. CDR3 residues: CASSETFFTGELFF. The DNA of the CDR3 is TGTGCCAGCAGTGAAACTTTTTTTACCGGGGAGCTGTTTTTT.

The chain uses TRBV28 and TRBJ2-1; 8 bases align to TRBD2. There are 16 residues in the CDR3. The V and J ends lost 4 bases and 8 bases, in that order; junction bases with no gene match: 13. CDR1 and CDR2 from the germline V gene are MDHEN and SYDVKM. CDR3 amino acids: CASSSPAGGLPHEQFF. For the CDR3, the DNA is TGTGCCAGCAGTTCCCCGGCGGGAGGACTGCCCCATGAGCAGTTCTTC.

This sequence joins TRBV11-2 and TRBJ2-7; TRBD2 agrees at 7 bases. V lost 3 bases, J lost 2 bases, and 7 bases stayed unmatched. From germline, CDR1 is SGHAT and CDR2 FQNNGV. The CDR3 totals 15 residues. CDR3 nucleotide sequence: TGTGCCAGCAGCTTGGAGGGAGGGGCCCCCTACGAGCAGTACTTC. This encodes CASSLEGGAPYEQYF.

The CDR3 loop reads CASSLARGSAFF. CDR3 nucleotide sequence: TGTGCCAGCAGCTTAGCGCGTGGCTCAGCTTTCTTT. The genes are TRBV7-2 and TRBJ1-1; D not certain. The CDR3 consists of 12 residues. Germline V lookup: CDR1 SGHTA, CDR2 FQGNSA. Trimming removed 0 bases at V and 10 bases at J, with 9 bases between.

The chain joins TRBV12-3 or TRBV12-4 to TRBJ2-1, with a possible D match to TRBD1 (5 bases). The germline V and J ends were trimmed by 5 bases and 8 bases, with 13 bases remaining between them. The CDR3 length is 13 residues. CDR3 coding DNA: TGTGCCAGCAGTCCCCCCCCCAGGGATGAGCAGTTCTTC. Translating it yields CASSPPPRDEQFF.

The gene calls are TRBV19 and TRBJ1-1; 7 bases are a match to TRBD1. CDR1 is LNHDA and CDR2 is SQIVND in the germline V gene (reference sequence). The CDR3 sequence is 12 residues long. Trimming at V came to 11 bases and at J to 5 bases, leaving 8 bases not matched to a gene. As DNA, the CDR3 is TGTGCCGTGACAGGGATGGGGACTGAAGCTTTCTTT. It is translated as CAVTGMGTEAFF.

In its sample, this clone was seen a few times. The chain has TRBV6-1 and TRBJ2-3; D call uncertain. Between the trimmed V and J ends, which lost 2 bases and 6 bases, there was a span of 6 bases. Germline V CDR1 and CDR2: MNHNS, SASEGT. This CDR3 is built from 12 residues. CDR3 DNA sequence: TGTGCCAGCAGTGAATTTTGGGATACGCAGTATTTT. Amino acids: CASSEFWDTQYF.

V usage is TRBV19 and J usage is TRBJ1-6; tentatively, D is TRBD1 (5 bases). Looked up from germline, CDR1 is LNHDA and CDR2 is SQIVND (reference sequence). This CDR3 region has 13 residues. The V end lost 4 bases, the J end lost 9 bases, and 10 bases lay between the germline ends. The CDR3: CASSTTGASPLHF. The DNA for the CDR3 is TGTGCCAGTAGTACCACTGGGGCTTCACCCCTCCACTTT.

The gene calls are TRBV9 and TRBJ1-5; D possibly corresponds to TRBD1 (5 bases). The CDR3 extends over 15 amino acids. The ends were cut back, 2 bases at V and 3 bases at J, with 12 bases in the middle. Germline V gene sequence: CDR1 SGDLS, CDR2 YYNGEE. CDR3 sequence reads: CASSVQGTHNQPQHF. CDR3 bases: TGTGCCAGCAGCGTCCAGGGAACCCACAATCAGCCCCAGCATTTT.

This sequence joins TRBV5-4 and TRBJ2-1; 10 bases are shared with TRBD2. J gave up 9 bases and V 1 base, and 7 bases lay outside the gene matches. The CDR3 length is 15 residues. Germline CDR1 and CDR2: SGHNT and YYREEE (reference sequence). The DNA of the CDR3 is TGTGCCAGCAGCTTGCTAGCGGGAGCCTTGAGTGAGCAGTTCTTC. As protein: CASSLLAGALSEQFF. Full variable domain (rest looked up from reference TRBV5-4 and TRBJ2-1): ETGVTQSPTHLIKTRGQQVTLRCSSQSGHNTVSWYQQALGQGPQFIFQYYREEENGRGNFPPRFSGLQFPNYSSELNVNALELDDSALYLCASSLLAGALSEQFFGPGTRLTVL.

The genes are TRBV7-2 and TRBJ2-7, with D perhaps given as TRBD1 or TRBD2 (7 bases each). Trimming shortened V by 4 bases and J by 6 bases, and 16 bases separated the two germline ends. The CDR3 consists of 14 residues. Germline values: CDR1 SGHTA, CDR2 FQGNSA. As DNA, the CDR3 is TGTGCCAGCAGCTCTCAGGGGGGGGACCTCGAGCAGTACTTC. Translating gives CASSSQGGDLEQYF. Combining the CDR3 with reference TRBV7-2 and TRBJ2-7 gives the whole variable domain GAGVSQSPSNKVTEKGKDVELRCDPISGHTALYWYRQSLGQGLEFLIYFQGNSAPDKSGLPSDRFSAERTGGSVSTLTIQRTQQEDSAVYLCASSSQGGDLEQYFGPGTRLTVT.

This clone was seen a single time. The rearrangement joins TRBV30 to TRBJ2-2; 8 nucleotides align to TRBD1. The CDR3 totals 16 residues. CDR1 and CDR2 (germline): GTSNPN, SVGIG (reference sequence). V dropped 5 bases and J dropped 5; count of bases not matched to a gene: 13. CDR3 in DNA: TGTGCCTGGGTACAGGGGGTCGGGCTTGCTACCGGGGAGCTGTTTTTT. Protein: CAWVQGVGLATGELFF. The variable domain in full, with the rest retrieved from reference TRBV30 and TRBJ2-2, is SQTIHQWPATLVQPVGSPLSLECTVEGTSNPNLYWYRQAAGRGLQLLFYSVGIGQISSEVPQNLSASRPQDRQFILSSKKLLLSDSGFYLCAWVQGVGLATGELFFGEGSRLTVL.

The gene calls are TRBV29-1 and TRBJ2-7; 9 bases match TRBD1. Germline trimming cut 6 bases from V and 6 bases from J; bases unmatched to any gene: 9. This CDR3 has 13 amino acids. Germline-derived CDR1 and CDR2 are SQVTM and ANQGSEA. Here the CDR3 DNA reads TGCAGCGTCGAGACACAGGGGGCGGCCGAGCAGTACTTC. Protein sequence: CSVETQGAAEQYF.